The subject of this entry is one TCR beta chain. Germline lookup yields CDR1 SGHAT and CDR2 FQNNGV. V dropped 3 bases and J dropped 0 bases, with 9 bases sitting between them. The length of the CDR3 is 15 residues. These data originate in a study of shared clonotypes between healthy human individuals. TCRdb keeps only in-frame clones here, not all; method: immunoSEQ multiplex PCR. The table records roughly 1,100,000 clones, under 80% of them present only once. This TCR came from a man aged 18 to 30 in good health. The specimen sequenced was memory CD4+ T cells sorted from blood. Subset denoted: CD45RA-negative fraction. This chain uses TRBV11-2 with TRBJ2-1; D may correspond to TRBD1 or TRBD2 (5 bases each). The CDR3 bases are TGTGCCAGCAGCTTGGGGGTAGGCTCCTACAATGAGCAGTTCTTC. Residues: CASSLGVGSYNEQFF.